This T cell receptor beta chain was documented in a study of cytomegalovirus exposure and HLA in healthy donors. Overall study results and limits: Later analysis demonstrated an association between a missense DCLRE1C variant and TCR beta V- and J-gene trimming.

In the PCR, 60 Vbeta and 13 Jbeta primers were used. Clones were read by immunoSEQ multiplex PCR, and TCRdb kept only the in-frame ones, dropping some. Altogether roughly 150,000 clones are present, approximately 84% being singletons, with the ten largest covering 5.5% to 7.5%. CDR1 is SGHKS and CDR2 is YYEKEE in the germline V gene (reference sequence). The CDR3 extends over 17 amino acids. V was pared by 3 bases and J by 8 bases, with 15 bases of the junction left unmatched. As for the donors, each was a healthy bone marrow donor. As to this clone: The target antigen is unknown.

Material: PBMCs. This chain joins TRBV5-5 and TRBJ1-2; 11 bases are shared with TRBD1. The receptor was isolated from a woman aged 40 to 50 in good health and CMV-seropositive. The CDR3 DNA reads TGTGCCAGCAGCTCGGGTTCAGTCGGACAGGGGGCGCGGGGCTACACCTTC. Encoded protein: CASSSGSVGQGARGYTF.